What follows are 11 T cell receptor beta chains derived from one specimen sequenced in a study of beta chain features in type 1 diabetes. The entirety of the isolated RNA underwent reverse transcription, so expressed TCRB transcripts were sequenced. Libraries were prepared by immunoSEQ multiplex PCR; TCRdb keeps only in-frame clonotypes and omits some of them. The top ten clones hold roughly 0.045% of a sample with 300,000 to 450,000 clones, 15% to 20% of them seen once. The specimen was naive CD4+ T cells from blood. These receptors all come from a woman aged 18-29 years in good health.

This clone was counted between two and nine times. The J gene is TRBJ1-6, the V gene TRBV5-1; D is possibly TRBD1 (5 bases). This CDR3 contains 15 residues. CDR1 SGHRS and CDR2 YFSETQ come from the germline V gene. Trimming took 0 bases from V and 6 from J, leaving 10 bases between them. The chain's CDR3 is CASSLVQGGNSPLHF. CDR3 DNA sequence: TGCGCCAGCAGCTTGGTTCAGGGAGGTAATTCACCCCTCCACTTT.

The genes are TRBV25-1 and TRBJ1-1, with TRBD1 as a possible D gene (6 bases). Between the trimmed V and J ends, which lost 3 bases and 1 base, there was a span of 12 bases. Per the germline V gene, CDR1 is MGHDK and CDR2 is SYGVNS. This CDR3 region has 15 residues. CDR3: CASSDPRTANTEAFF. For the CDR3, the DNA is TGTGCCAGCAGTGACCCCCGGACAGCGAACACTGAAGCTTTCTTT.

This clone was observed a handful of times. V is TRBV21-1 and J is TRBJ2-3; the D call of TRBD2 is as the table states it, not checked on the DNA. TRBV21-1 is recorded as a pseudogene. The CDR3 totals 11 residues. CDR3 nucleotide sequence: TGTGCCATAACTAGCACAGATACGCAGTATTTT. It encodes CAITSTDTQYF.

The chain is built from TRBV7-8 and TRBJ1-6; possible D gene TRBD1, 6 bases. This CDR3 is built from 16 residues. Trimming removed 4 bases from V and 0 bases from J, with 10 bases in between. The germline gives CDR1 SGHVS, CDR2 FQNEAQ. The CDR3 region is CASSSYRDSYNSPLHF. In DNA, the CDR3 is TGTGCCAGCAGCTCATACAGGGACTCCTATAATTCACCCCTCCACTTT.

This clone was observed a few times. The chain is built from TRBV13 and TRBJ2-3, with D uncertain. The V end was cut by 3 bases, the J end by 1 base, with 2 bases between. The CDR3 loop spans 12 amino acids. From germline, CDR1 is PRHDT and CDR2 FYEKMQ (reference sequence). The CDR3 DNA follows: TGTGCCAGCAGCTTCGGCACAGATACGCAGTATTTT. Protein: CASSFGTDTQYF.

The V gene is TRBV19, the J gene TRBJ2-7; D gene unclear. The CDR3 covers 14 residues. CDR1 and CDR2 (germline): LNHDA, SQIVND (reference sequence). V gave up 5 bases and J gave up 0 bases, with 11 bases separating them. CDR3 region: CASSVIENSYEQYF. DNA for the CDR3: TGTGCCAGTAGTGTCATCGAGAACTCCTACGAGCAGTACTTC.

The chain uses TRBV12-5 and TRBJ2-3; D unclear. The CDR3 spans 16 residues. Trimming left V 1 base short and J 0 bases short, with 11 bases between. Germline CDR1 and CDR2: LGHNT and FRNRAP. The CDR3 DNA reads as TGTGCTAGTGGTTTGGCCATACAGAGTAGCACAGATACGCAGTATTTT. This encodes CASGLAIQSSTDTQYF.

This clone appeared a few times. The genes are TRBV30 and TRBJ1-2; D remains unclear. V shed 7 bases and J shed 2 bases, with 11 bases lying between them. The germline gives CDR1 GTSNPN, CDR2 SVGIG (reference sequence). The CDR3 extends over 12 amino acids. This CDR3 is CALSQRNYGYTF. CDR3 bases: TGTGCCTTATCACAGAGAAACTATGGCTACACCTTC.

CDR3 protein: CTSSQAEALQETQYF. The CDR3 bases are TGCACCAGCAGCCAAGCAGAGGCTCTCCAAGAGACCCAGTACTTC. V and J are TRBV1 and TRBJ2-5; the D segment call TRBD2 is taken from the table without a DNA check. TRBV1 is marked as a pseudogene. This CDR3 region has 15 residues.

Comment on this clone: Other DNA sequences in this sample translate to the same CDR3. V usage is TRBV19 and J usage is TRBJ1-5; 8 bases fit TRBD1. The CDR3 runs to 13 residues. Trimming removed 9 bases from V and 2 bases from J; junction bases left unmatched: 3. Germline V lookup: CDR1 LNHDA, CDR2 SQIVND (reference sequence). The DNA for the CDR3 is TGTGCCAGCAAGGACAGGGGCAATCAGCCCCAGCATTTT. Translated, it gives CASKDRGNQPQHF.

The chain employs TRBV5-1 and TRBJ2-5, with 8 bases identical to TRBD2. Germline lookup yields CDR1 SGHRS and CDR2 YFSETQ. Trimming at V came to 3 bases and at J to 5 bases, leaving 6 bases not matched to a gene. The CDR3 totals 14 residues. The CDR3 DNA follows: TGCGCCAGCAGCTCCGGGACTAGAGGCGAGACCCAGTACTTC. Translated, it gives CASSSGTRGETQYF.